This T cell receptor (beta chain) appears in the sequencing data of a study of Ad26.COV2.S vaccination and SARS-CoV-2 variants. Study context: Intramuscular Ad26.COV2.S at 5x10^10 or 1x10^11 viral particles.

CDR1 SGHTA and CDR2 FQGNSA come from the germline V gene. This CDR3 is built from 16 residues. V dropped 4 bases and J dropped 2; count of bases not matched to a gene: 5. Study findings and constraints: TCR breadth and depth estimates may have understated total T cell responses. Substantial breadth in spike-specific CD8+ and CD4+ T cell responses was reportedly seen after vaccination.

The treatment denotes: some 20 received Ad26.COV2.S at low or high dose, single or two shots; five or six received placebo; per-sample allocation not given. It was on day 63 after the first vaccine or placebo injection that samples were taken. Generated by immunoSEQ multiplex PCR, the TCRdb table keeps only in-frame clones and is missing some. The sample contains 400,000 to 500,000 clones, 75% to 90% of which appear only once. With respect to this clone: Its antigen is undetermined.

The sequence was obtained from a person between 18 and 65 years old who received the Ad26.COV2.S COVID-19 vaccine or a placebo. This specimen consisted of peripheral blood, obtained in a trial of Ad26.COV2.S vaccine versus placebo. The J gene is TRBJ2-1, the V gene TRBV7-2; TRBD2 aligns across 10 bases. The CDR3 coding sequence is TGTGCCAGCAGCTCCCAACTAGCGGGACCCTACAATGAGCAGTTCTTC. Protein: CASSSQLAGPYNEQFF.